Listed below are T cell receptor beta chains from one sample, sequenced in a study of blood T cell repertoires in COVID-19. Libraries were prepared by immunoSEQ multiplex PCR; TCRdb keeps only in-frame clonotypes and omits some of them. The table lists 200,000 to 300,000 clones, about 87% of them singletons. Sequencing was done on a sample of peripheral blood. The receptors originated from a woman aged 60-75 years with COVID-19, enrolled during active disease. CDR3s include the opening cysteine and the closing phenylalanine or tryptophan.

>TRBV28|TRBJ1-1
CASSIGTGTEAFF
>TRBV7-3|TRBJ2-5
CASSPRGLAGQEAETQYF
>TRBV7-9|TRBJ2-3
CASNRPSRGSTDTQYF
>TRBV7-6|TRBJ2-1
CASSLGSGKVDEQFF
>TRBV2|TRBJ2-1
CASSRDITRNEQFF
>TRBV5-6|TRBJ1-1
CASSRIRGEAFF
>TRBV11-2|TRBJ2-1
CASSLGQGASYNEQFF
>TRBV9|TRBJ1-3
CASSVEAANTIYF
>TRBV19|TRBJ1-3
CASTQDSAGNTIYF
>TRBV5-1|TRBJ2-1
CASESGGGSGSNEQFF
>TRBV29-1|TRBJ1-1
CSVALDRLNTEAFF
>TRBV5-1|TRBJ1-1
CASSSDNRWTEAFF
>TRBV20-1|TRBJ1-1
CSARQAHEAFF
>TRBV28|TRBJ1-2
CASSPRHQAYGYTF
>TRBV19|TRBJ2-1
CASSIGPGTSETEQFF
>TRBV19|TRBJ1-1
CASEQGNTEAFF
>TRBV9|TRBJ2-7
CASSVGGGGPYEQYF
>TRBV10-3|TRBJ1-1
CAISGAPMNTEAFF
>TRBV29-1|TRBJ2-1
CSVKGYNEQFF
>TRBV15|TRBJ1-6
CATSRTRNSPLHF
>TRBV15|TRBJ1-2
CATSIQGAGYTF
>TRBV2|TRBJ2-2
CASSDWRTNTGELFF
>TRBV5-3|TRBJ2-3
CARRVGTLPSVRITQYF
>TRBV9|TRBJ2-1
CASSPNPPAGRMDEQFF
>TRBV11-3|TRBJ2-1
CASSQTRNEQFF
>TRBV10-3|TRBJ1-5
CAISAVSNQPQHF
>TRBV19|TRBJ1-1
CASSILTSGNTEAFF
>TRBV5-6|TRBJ2-7
CASSLGALAGRSYEQYF
>TRBV25-1|TRBJ1-1
CASSAPGAGGTEAFF
>TRBV5-1|TRBJ2-1
CASSLGGTRYYNEQFF
>TRBV28|TRBJ2-2
CASSLNGRGTFSAGELFF
>TRBV6-1|TRBJ1-4
CASSESGHRGEKLFF
>TRBV11-3|TRBJ1-1
CASSLDRVNTEAFF
>TRBV15|TRBJ2-1
CATSREPGTGYNEQFF
>TRBV7-3|TRBJ2-1
CASSPRGYNEQFF
>TRBV19|TRBJ1-6
CASARGRLYSPLHF
>TRBV29-1|TRBJ2-5
CSAGRGSVETQYF
>TRBV5-8|TRBJ1-2
CVNSLVRGYGYTF
>TRBV7-2|TRBJ2-1
CASSAGTSGRSEQFF
>TRBV6-5|TRBJ1-2
CASSRQEYYGYTF
>TRBV9|TRBJ2-1
CASSARGSAGSYNEQFF
>TRBV29-1|TRBJ2-3
CSVETLAGDLQYF
>TRBV28|TRBJ2-3
CASTLLAGTDTQYF
>TRBV15|TRBJ2-4
CATSRVRTVGIQYF
>TRBV28|TRBJ1-1
CASSSGNTEAFF
>TRBV5-1|TRBJ2-7
CASSPRDSRYEQYF
>TRBV18|TRBJ2-3
CASSAPRREKGDTQYF
>TRBV5-6|TRBJ1-2
CASTKDRGHGYTF
>TRBV10-3|TRBJ1-1
CAISQGARNTEAFF
>TRBV7-9|TRBJ2-3
CASSPYRTSQGDTQYF
>TRBV11-1|TRBJ1-1
CASSYGGQGGITEAFF
>TRBV18|TRBJ2-2
CASSLLMGQRDTGELFF
>TRBV9|TRBJ1-3
CASSPGTGDLGNTIYF
>TRBV6-2/TRBV6-3|TRBJ1-5
CASSYPRGGHGQPQHF
>TRBV28|TRBJ1-2
CASSLDFLEERLGGAAGYTF
>TRBV27|TRBJ2-7
CASSLPGSGKGEQYF